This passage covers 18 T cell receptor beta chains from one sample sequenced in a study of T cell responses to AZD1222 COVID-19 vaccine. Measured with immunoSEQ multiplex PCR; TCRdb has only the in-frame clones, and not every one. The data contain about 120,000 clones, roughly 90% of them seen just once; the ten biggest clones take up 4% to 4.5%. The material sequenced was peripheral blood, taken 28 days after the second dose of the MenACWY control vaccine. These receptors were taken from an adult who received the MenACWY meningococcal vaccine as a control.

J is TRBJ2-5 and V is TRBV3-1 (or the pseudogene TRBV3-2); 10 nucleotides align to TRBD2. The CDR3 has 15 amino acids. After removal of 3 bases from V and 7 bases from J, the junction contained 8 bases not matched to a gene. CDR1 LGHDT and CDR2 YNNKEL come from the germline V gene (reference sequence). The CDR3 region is CASSHETSGLVTQYF. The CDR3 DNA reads TGTGCCAGCAGCCACGAGACTAGCGGGTTGGTGACCCAGTACTTC.

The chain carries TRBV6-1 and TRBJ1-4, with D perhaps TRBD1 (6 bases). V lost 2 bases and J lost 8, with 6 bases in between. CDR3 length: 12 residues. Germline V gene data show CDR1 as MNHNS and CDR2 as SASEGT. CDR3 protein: CASSEQGEKLFF. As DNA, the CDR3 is TGTGCCAGCAGTGAACAGGGGGAAAAACTGTTTTTT.

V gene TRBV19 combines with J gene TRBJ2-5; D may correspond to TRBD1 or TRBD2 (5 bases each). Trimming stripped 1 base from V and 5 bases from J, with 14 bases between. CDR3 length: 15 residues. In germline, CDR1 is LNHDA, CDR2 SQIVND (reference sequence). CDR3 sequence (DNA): TGTGCCAGTAGTATAGGTGGGAAAGGGGAGGAGACCCAGTACTTC. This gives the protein CASSIGGKGEETQYF.

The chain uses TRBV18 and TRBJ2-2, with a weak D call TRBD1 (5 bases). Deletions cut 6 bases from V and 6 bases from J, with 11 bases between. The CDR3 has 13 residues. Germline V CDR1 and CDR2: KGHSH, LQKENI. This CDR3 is CASSLAGSGELFF. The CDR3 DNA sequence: TGTGCCAGCTCGCTGGCAGGGTCCGGGGAGCTGTTTTTT.

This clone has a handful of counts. Here the CDR3 reads CASRWTGANYGYTF. The CDR3 region has the DNA TGTGCCAGCAGGTGGACAGGTGCTAACTATGGCTACACCTTC. The V call is TRBV6-5, the J call TRBJ1-2, with 7 bases aligning to TRBD1. The CDR3 sequence is 14 residues long. CDR1 is MNHEY, CDR2 SVGAGI, per germline. Trimming took 6 bases from V and 0 from J; bases not matched to a gene: 4.

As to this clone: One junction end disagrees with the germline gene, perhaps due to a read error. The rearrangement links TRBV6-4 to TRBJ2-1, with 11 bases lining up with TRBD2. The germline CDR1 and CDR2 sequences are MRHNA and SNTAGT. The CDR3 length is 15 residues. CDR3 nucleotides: TGTGCCAGCACTAAACTAGCGGGAGACTACAATGAGCAGCTCTTC. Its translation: CASTKLAGDYNEQLF.

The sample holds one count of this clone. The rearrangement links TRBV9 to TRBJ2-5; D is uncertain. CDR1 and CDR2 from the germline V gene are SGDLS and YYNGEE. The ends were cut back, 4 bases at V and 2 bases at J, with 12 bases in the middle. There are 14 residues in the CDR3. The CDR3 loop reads CASSTPDRQETQYF. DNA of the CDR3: TGTGCCAGCAGCACACCGGACCGTCAAGAGACCCAGTACTTC.

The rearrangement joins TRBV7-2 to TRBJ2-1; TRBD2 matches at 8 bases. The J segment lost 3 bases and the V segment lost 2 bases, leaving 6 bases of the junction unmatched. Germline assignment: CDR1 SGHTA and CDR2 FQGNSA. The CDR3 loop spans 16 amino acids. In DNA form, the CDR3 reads TGTGCCAGCAGCTTATCGGGCGGGGGGATCTACAATGAGCAGTTCTTC. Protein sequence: CASSLSGGGIYNEQFF.

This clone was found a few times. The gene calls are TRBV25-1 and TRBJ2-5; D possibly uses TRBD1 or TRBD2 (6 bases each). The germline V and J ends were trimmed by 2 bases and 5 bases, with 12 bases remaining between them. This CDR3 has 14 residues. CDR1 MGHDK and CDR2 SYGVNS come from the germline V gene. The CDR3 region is CASSEQGRFETQYF. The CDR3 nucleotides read TGTGCCAGCAGTGAACAGGGGAGGTTCGAGACCCAGTACTTC. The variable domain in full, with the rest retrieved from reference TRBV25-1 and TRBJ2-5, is EADIYQTPRYLVIGTGKKITLECSQTMGHDKMYWYQQDPGMELHLIHYSYGVNSTEKGDLSSESTVSRIRTEHFPLTLESARPSHTSQYLCASSEQGRFETQYFGPGTRLLVL.

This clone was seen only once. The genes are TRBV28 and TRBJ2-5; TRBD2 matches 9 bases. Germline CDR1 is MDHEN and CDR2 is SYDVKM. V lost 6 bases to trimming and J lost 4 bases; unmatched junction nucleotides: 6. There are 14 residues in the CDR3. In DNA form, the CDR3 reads TGTGCCAGCAGAGGCGGGGGGGCCAGAGAGACCCAGTACTTC. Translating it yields CASRGGGARETQYF.

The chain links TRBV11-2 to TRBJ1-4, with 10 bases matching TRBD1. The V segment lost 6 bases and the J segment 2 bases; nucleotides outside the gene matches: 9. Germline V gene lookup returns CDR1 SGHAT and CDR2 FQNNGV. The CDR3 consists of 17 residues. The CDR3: CASSDRGREYTNEKLFF. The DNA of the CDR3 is TGTGCCAGCAGTGACAGGGGGCGTGAATACACTAATGAAAAACTGTTTTTT.

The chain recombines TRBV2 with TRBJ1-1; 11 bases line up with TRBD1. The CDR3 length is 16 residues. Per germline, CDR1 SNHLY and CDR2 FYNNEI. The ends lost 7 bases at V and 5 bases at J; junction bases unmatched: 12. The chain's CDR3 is CASIPGQGALRTEAFF. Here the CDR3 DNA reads TGTGCCAGCATTCCTGGACAGGGGGCGCTTAGGACTGAAGCTTTCTTT. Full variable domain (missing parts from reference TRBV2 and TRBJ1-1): EPEVTQTPSHQVTQMGQEVILRCVPISNHLYFYWYRQILGQKVEFLVSFYNNEISEKSEIFDDQFSVERPDGSNFTLKIRSTKLEDSAMYFCASIPGQGALRTEAFFGQGTRLTVV.

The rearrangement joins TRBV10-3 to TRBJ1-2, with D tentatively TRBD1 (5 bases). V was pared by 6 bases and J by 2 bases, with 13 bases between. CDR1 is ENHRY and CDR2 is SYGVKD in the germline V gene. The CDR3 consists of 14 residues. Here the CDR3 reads CAISPGPENYGYTF. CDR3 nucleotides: TGTGCCATCAGCCCGGGACCCGAAAACTATGGCTACACCTTC.

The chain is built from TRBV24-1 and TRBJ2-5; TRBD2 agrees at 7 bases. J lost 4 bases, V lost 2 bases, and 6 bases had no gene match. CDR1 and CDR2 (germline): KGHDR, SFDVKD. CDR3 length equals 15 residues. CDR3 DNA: TGTGCCACCAGTGATTACCTGGGGAGGGGAGAGACCCAGTACTTC. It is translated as CATSDYLGRGETQYF.

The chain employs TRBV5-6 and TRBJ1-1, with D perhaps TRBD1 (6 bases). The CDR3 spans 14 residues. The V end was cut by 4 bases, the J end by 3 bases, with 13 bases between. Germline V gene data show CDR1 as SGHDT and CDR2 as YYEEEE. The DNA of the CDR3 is TGTGCCAGCAGCCAGGGCTCAGGGGACACTGAAGCTTTCTTT. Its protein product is CASSQGSGDTEAFF.

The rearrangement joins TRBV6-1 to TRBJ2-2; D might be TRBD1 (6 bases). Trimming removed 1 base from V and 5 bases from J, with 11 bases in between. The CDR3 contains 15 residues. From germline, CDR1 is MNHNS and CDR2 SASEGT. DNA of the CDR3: TGTGCCAGCAGTGAAGTGCGAACAGGGACCGGGGAGCTGTTTTTT. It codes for CASSEVRTGTGELFF.

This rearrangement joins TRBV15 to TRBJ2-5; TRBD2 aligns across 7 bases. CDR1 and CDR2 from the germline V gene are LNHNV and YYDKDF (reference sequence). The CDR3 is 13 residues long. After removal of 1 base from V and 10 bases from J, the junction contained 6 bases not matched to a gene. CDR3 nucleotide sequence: TGTGCCACCAGCAGAGGAGCTAGCGGCTTCCAGTACTTC. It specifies CATSRGASGFQYF.

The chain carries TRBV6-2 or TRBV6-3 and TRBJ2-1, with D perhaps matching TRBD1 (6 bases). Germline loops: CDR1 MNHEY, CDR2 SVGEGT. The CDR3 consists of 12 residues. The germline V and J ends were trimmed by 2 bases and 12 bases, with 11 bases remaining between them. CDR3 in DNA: TGTGCCAGCAGTTACCCTGGGACATCGCAGTTCTTC. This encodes CASSYPGTSQFF.